Listed below are T cell receptor beta chains from one sample, sequenced in a study of cytomegalovirus exposure and HLA in healthy donors. The repertoire was sequenced with immunoSEQ multiplex PCR; TCRdb's copy has only in-frame clones and lacks some. The sample contains about 150,000 clones, about 81% of which appear only once. Sample: PBMCs. The receptor set was obtained from a man aged 30-40 years in good health and CMV-seronegative. Both conserved end residues are part of each CDR3. The order of the fields is J gene, clone size, D gene, V gene, CDR3 DNA, CDR3 protein. The D gene is left open where the match is weak. Rows give clone size only sometimes, using once, few, many, or a class for an expanded clone.

>TRBJ1-1|-|TRBD1|TRBV2
TGTGCCAGCAGTGGGACAGGGGGAGTTGGTGAAGCTTTCTTT
CASSGTGGVGEAFF
>TRBJ1-1|-|-|TRBV5-1
TGCGCCAGCAGCTCGAGGGCGATGAACACTGAAGCTTTCTTT
CASSSRAMNTEAFF
>TRBJ2-1|few|-|TRBV7-8
TGTGCCAGCAGCTTAGGAAGCGAAGATGAGCAGTTCTTC
CASSLGSEDEQFF
>TRBJ1-3|-|TRBD1|TRBV5-1
TGCGCCAGCAGCTCCGATATGACAGGGACTGGAAACACCATATATTTT
CASSSDMTGTGNTIYF
>TRBJ2-1|-|TRBD1|TRBV28
TGTGCCAGCGCCACCCCGGGACAGAGCTCCTACAATGAGCAGTTCTTC
CASATPGQSSYNEQFF
>TRBJ1-2|few|-|TRBV30
TGTGCCTGGAGTGTAGGGACTATGGACTATGGCTACACCTTC
CAWSVGTMDYGYTF
>TRBJ2-7|-|-|TRBV30
TGTGCCTGGAGTGTATCTCGGGGGAAGGGGGAGCAGTACTTC
CAWSVSRGKGEQYF
>TRBJ2-5|-|TRBD2|TRBV7-8
TGTGCCAGCAGCTTAGCGCGGTCTAGCGGGGTCCGGGAGACCCAGTACTTC
CASSLARSSGVRETQYF
>TRBJ1-2|-|-|TRBV5-6
TGTGCCAGCAGCTTGGTTTGGAGTAACTATGGCTACACCTTC
CASSLVWSNYGYTF
>TRBJ1-4|-|-|TRBV9
TGTGCCAGCAGCGTAGCTGTGAACAGGGACGAAAAACTGTTTTTT
CASSVAVNRDEKLFF
>TRBJ1-5|-|-|TRBV6-6
TGTGCCAGCAGTTTTACAGGGCTTAGCAATCAGCCCCAGCATTTT
CASSFTGLSNQPQHF
>TRBJ2-7|few|TRBD1|TRBV6-1
TGTGCCAGCAAGAGGGGACAGGGGGAGTACGAGCAGTACTTC
CASKRGQGEYEQYF
>TRBJ2-1|few|-|TRBV6-4
TGTGCCAGCAGTGACGGGACTTACTACAATGAGCAGTTCTTC
CASSDGTYYNEQFF
>TRBJ1-1|few|TRBD1|TRBV5-4
TGTGCCAGCAGCACGGGACAGAGGAACACTGAAGCTTTCTTT
CASSTGQRNTEAFF
>TRBJ2-1|-|TRBD2|TRBV28
TGTGCCAGCACTATACTAGCGGGGGGGCAATACCATGAGCAGTTCTTC
CASTILAGGQYHEQFF
>TRBJ2-1|-|TRBD1|TRBV27
TGTGCCAGCAGTTTAGACAGGGGGAGCAATGAGCAGTTCTTC
CASSLDRGSNEQFF
>TRBJ2-3|-|-|TRBV10-1
TGCGCCAGCAGTGTGACGGACACTACGACCACAGATACGCAGTATTTT
CASSVTDTTTTDTQYF
>TRBJ1-2|-|-|TRBV5-1
TGCGCCAGCAGCTTGGCCGTGCACTCCGGGGGCTACACCTTC
CASSLAVHSGGYTF
>TRBJ2-3|few|TRBD1|TRBV6-5
TGTGCCAGCAGTGTCGGGACAGGGGGCCCAGATACGCAGTATTTT
CASSVGTGGPDTQYF
>TRBJ1-1|-|-|TRBV5-1
TGCGCCAGCAGCATAGGAGGAGTCAGTGAAGCTTTCTTT
CASSIGGVSEAFF
>TRBJ2-3|-|-|TRBV7-2
TGTGCCAGCAGGGAAGGAGGGAGCACAGATACGCAGTATTTT
CASREGGSTDTQYF
>TRBJ2-7|-|-|TRBV30
TGTGCCTGGAGTGTACGGGCGGGGAACTACGAGCAGTACTTC
CAWSVRAGNYEQYF
>TRBJ2-7|-|TRBD1|TRBV28
TGTGCCAGTGGGACAGGTTCCTACGAGCAGTACTTC
CASGTGSYEQYF
>TRBJ2-1|-|TRBD2|TRBV4-1
TGCGCCAGCAGCCAAGATAAGACTAGCGGGACATACAATGAGCAGTTCTTC
CASSQDKTSGTYNEQFF
>TRBJ2-2|-|-|TRBV6-1
TGTGCCAGCACCGAGGGGGTCACCGGGGAGCTGTTTTTT
CASTEGVTGELFF
>TRBJ2-3|-|-|TRBV29-1
TGCAGCGTTGAGTCGGGCACAGATACGCAGTATTTT
CSVESGTDTQYF
>TRBJ1-2|medium-sized|-|TRBV28
TGTGCCAGCAGTTTGAATATCGGGGGAGAGGACTATGGCTACACCTTC
CASSLNIGGEDYGYTF
>TRBJ1-1|-|-|TRBV20-1
TGCAGCCTCGGGAGTCCCACTGAAGCTTTCTTT
CSLGSPTEAFF
>TRBJ2-3|-|-|TRBV5-6
TGTGCCAGCAGCTTTGTAGAGGTCGGCACAGATACGCAGTATTTT
CASSFVEVGTDTQYF
>TRBJ2-5|-|TRBD1|TRBV6-1
TGTGCCAGCACTAGGACAGGGGGGGTAGGGACCCAGTACTTC
CASTRTGGVGTQYF
>TRBJ1-5|-|TRBD1|TRBV18
TGTGCCAGCTCACCCGGGACAGGGGGCAATCAGCCCCAGCATTTT
CASSPGTGGNQPQHF
>TRBJ1-2|-|TRBD1|TRBV6-1
TGTGCCAGCAGTGAAGGGCCGGGACAGGGCTATGGCTACACCTTC
CASSEGPGQGYGYTF
>TRBJ2-2|-|-|TRBV6-1
TGTGCCAGCAGTGAGGGACTGGTGATCACCGGGGAGCTGTTTTTT
CASSEGLVITGELFF
>TRBJ2-7|-|-|TRBV6-1
TGTGCCAGCAGTGAAGTAGACTACTCCTACGAGCAGTACTTC
CASSEVDYSYEQYF
>TRBJ1-6|few|TRBD1|TRBV9
TGTGCCAGCAGCCTACGAAACGGACAGGTTGATAATTCACCCCTCCACTTT
CASSLRNGQVDNSPLHF
>TRBJ1-2|-|-|TRBV2
TGTGCCAGCGGGGGCCAGGGAAGCGGCTACACCTTC
CASGGQGSGYTF
>TRBJ1-6|-|TRBD1|TRBV7-2
TGTGCCAGCAGCTTGACAGGGAATTCACCCCTCCACTTT
CASSLTGNSPLHF
>TRBJ2-1|few|-|TRBV30
TGTGCCTGGAGTGGTACTAGAACCTACAATGAGCAGTTCTTC
CAWSGTRTYNEQFF
>TRBJ1-5|-|-|TRBV4-2
TGTGCCAGCAGCCAAGGTAAACAGGCCAATCAGCCCCAGCATTTT
CASSQGKQANQPQHF
>TRBJ1-1|-|-|TRBV20-1
TGCAGTGCTAGGCGGAACACTGAAGCTTTCTTT
CSARRNTEAFF
>TRBJ2-7|-|TRBD1|TRBV2
TGTGCCAGGAGTGGGACAGGGGACGAGCAGTACTTC
CARSGTGDEQYF
>TRBJ2-1|-|-|TRBV15
TGTGCCACCAGCCCGGGAGACGCGGGGAACAATGAGCAGTTCTTC
CATSPGDAGNNEQFF
>TRBJ2-1|-|-|TRBV29-1
TGCAGCGTTGCCCAAGGGGGAGGGGGCAATGAGCAGTTCTTC
CSVAQGGGGNEQFF
>TRBJ2-7|-|TRBD1|TRBV5-1
TGCGCCAGCAGCTTCGACAGGGGGCTCTCCTACGAGCAGTACTTC
CASSFDRGLSYEQYF
>TRBJ1-1|few|-|TRBV11-2
TGTGCCAGCAGCTCAGACAGGAACACTGAAGCTTTCTTT
CASSSDRNTEAFF